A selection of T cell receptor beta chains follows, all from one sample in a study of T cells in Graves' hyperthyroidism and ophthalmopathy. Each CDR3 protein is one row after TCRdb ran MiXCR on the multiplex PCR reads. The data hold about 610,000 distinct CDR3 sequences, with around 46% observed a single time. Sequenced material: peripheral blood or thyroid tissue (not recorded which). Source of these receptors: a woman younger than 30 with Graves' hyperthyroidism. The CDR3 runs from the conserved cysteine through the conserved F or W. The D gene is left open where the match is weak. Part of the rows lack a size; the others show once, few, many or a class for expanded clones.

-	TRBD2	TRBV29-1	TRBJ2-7	CSRGGSYEQYF	TGCAGCCGCGGGGGGTCCTACGAGCAGTACTTC
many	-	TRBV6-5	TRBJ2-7	CASKDTLRKQYF	TGTGCCAGCAAAGACACCCTCCGCAAGCAGTACTTC
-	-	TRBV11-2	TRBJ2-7	CASRYLGREQYF	TGTGCCAGCAGATACTTAGGGCGGGAGCAGTACTTC
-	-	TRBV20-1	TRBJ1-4	CSARDPTNNEKLFF	TGCAGTGCTAGGGACCCGACCAATAATGAAAAACTGTTTTTT
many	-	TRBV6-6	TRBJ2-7	CASSYGSRWEQYF	TGTGCCAGCAGTTACGGTAGTCGGTGGGAGCAGTACTTC
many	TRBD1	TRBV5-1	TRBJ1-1	CASSLDRGPRVMNTEAFF	TGCGCCAGCAGTTTAGACAGGGGGCCGCGAGTCATGAACACTGAAGCTTTCTTT
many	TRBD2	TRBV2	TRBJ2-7	CASRAGTSGYEQYF	TGTGCCAGCAGGGCCGGGACTAGCGGCTACGAGCAGTACTTC
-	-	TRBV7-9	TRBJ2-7	CASSLEGSGYEQHF	TGTGCCAGCAGCTTAGAGGGTTCGGGATACGAGCAGCACTTC
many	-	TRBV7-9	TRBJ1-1	CASSLQLAARTNTEAFF	TGTGCCAGCAGCTTACAATTGGCCGCTCGCACGAACACTGAAGCTTTCTTT
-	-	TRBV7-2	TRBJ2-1	CASINRLRSNEQFF	TGTGCCAGCATTAACAGGTTACGGAGTAATGAGCAGTTCTTC
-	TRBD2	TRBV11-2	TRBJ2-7	CASSLVPSGEQYF	TGTGCCAGCAGCTTAGTTCCTAGCGGGGAGCAGTACTTC
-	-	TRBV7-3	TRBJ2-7	CASSLIGDSFYEQYF	TGTGCCAGCAGCTTAATAGGGGACTCCTTCTATGAGCAGTACTTC
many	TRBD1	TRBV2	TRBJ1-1	CASEQGDTEAFF	TGTGCCAGCGAACAGGGGGACACTGAAGCTTTCTTT
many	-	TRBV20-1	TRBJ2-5	CSASLKAETQYF	TGCAGTGCTAGTCTTAAGGCAGAGACCCAGTACTTC
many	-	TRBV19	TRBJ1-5	CASSPVDYSNQPQHF	TGTGCCAGTAGCCCAGTAGATTATAGCAATCAGCCCCAGCATTTT
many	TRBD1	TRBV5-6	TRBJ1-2	CASSLDRGLYGYTF	TGTGCCAGCAGCTTGGACAGGGGGCTTTATGGCTACACCTTC
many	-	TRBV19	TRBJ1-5	CASSGTINQPQHF	TGTGCCAGTAGTGGCACAATCAATCAGCCCCAGCATTTT
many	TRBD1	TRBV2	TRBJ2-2	CASSGDRGDGELFF	TGTGCCAGCAGTGGGGACAGGGGTGACGGGGAGCTGTTTTTT
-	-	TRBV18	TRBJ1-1	CACSPQWGNTEAFF	TGTGCCTGCTCCCCCCAGTGGGGTAACACTGAAGCTTTCTTT